This TCR beta chain is from a study of T cells after posttransplantation cyclophosphamide. Study findings and constraints: Tissue-infiltrating T cells from skin or gut overlapped little with blood T cells. Later post-transplant blood repertoires were often dominated by donor CD8+ memory clones.

J gave up 6 bases and V 4 bases, and 2 bases lay outside the gene matches. The CDR3 is 14 amino acids. CDR1 is SGHRS, CDR2 YFSETQ, per germline. This clone was recorded at least ten times. What it binds is not known. Some clones are missing from TCRdb's copy, which holds only in-frame ones; the method was immunoSEQ multiplex PCR. The sample offers tens of thousands of clones and no singletons, the top ten holding approximately 1.5%. The TCR was taken from a man aged 45-65 years in good health, CMV-negative, and a related stem cell transplant donor. The chain links TRBV5-1 to TRBJ1-5; 12 bases map to TRBD1. The sequenced material came from PBMCs. The CDR3: CASSTGQGAQPQHF. CDR3 coding DNA: TGCGCCAGCAGCACGGGACAGGGGGCTCAGCCCCAGCATTTT.